This TCR beta chain stems from a study of blood T cell repertoires in COVID-19. Background on the study: COVID-19 samples, acute and convalescent, were from the United States, Italy and Spain.

This clone was counted a single time. Clones were sequenced by immunoSEQ multiplex PCR, and TCRdb holds only the in-frame ones, with some missing. The sample consists of roughly 68,000 clones, around 74% of them appearing once. The CDR3 is 11 amino acids. The germline V gene has CDR1 SGHNT and CDR2 YYREEE (reference sequence). V lost 4 bases and J 3 bases, leaving 4 bases between the germline ends. This chain uses TRBV5-4 with TRBJ2-5; D is uncertain. The sequenced material came from peripheral blood. This clonotype was obtained from a man between 60 and 75 years old with COVID-19, enrolled during active disease. CDR3 amino acids: CASSIEETQYF. The CDR3 DNA sequence: TGTGCCAGCAGCATAGAAGAGACCCAGTACTTC.